The following is a T cell receptor beta chain sequence with its context. The source of the sample is a study of response to subunit inactivated influenza vaccine. This CDR3 spans 17 amino acids. V was clipped by 0 bases and J by 3 bases, with 17 bases between them. Germline V gene lookup returns CDR1 LGHNA and CDR2 YSLEER. TCRdb re-derived calls from the RT-PCR reads in MiXCR, one entry per CDR3 protein. The sample contains around 470,000 distinct CDR3 sequences, more than 7% of which appear only once. The chain is built from TRBV4-3 and TRBJ2-5; tentatively, D is TRBD1 (6 bases). Sequencing was performed on PBMCs from blood, taken less than 30 months after vaccination. This sequence was found in a man between 50 and 69 years old who received an inactivated influenza vaccine. CDR3 nucleotides: TGCGCCAGCAGCCAAGATGCGGGCCCCACAGGGAAAGAGACCCAGTACTTC. The encoded protein is CASSQDAGPTGKETQYF.